These 10 T cell receptor beta chains originate from one sample sequenced in a study of siplizumab effects on memory and regulatory T cells. The data were produced by immunoSEQ multiplex PCR, yet TCRdb's version contains in-frame clones alone and is incomplete. The data show 60,000 or so clones, with 80% to 95% seen just once and about two fifths held by the top ten. Specimen: CD8+ T cells sorted from blood. The receptor set was obtained from a human donor in good health.

The V and J genes are TRBV5-5 and TRBJ2-5, with 7 bases identical to TRBD2. Germline lookup yields CDR1 SGHKS and CDR2 YYEKEE (reference sequence). V lost 4 bases to trimming and J lost 1 base; unmatched junction nucleotides: 7. This CDR3 contains 15 residues. The chain's CDR3 is CASSRSTGGQETQYF. The DNA for the CDR3 is TGTGCCAGCAGCCGATCGACGGGGGGCCAAGAGACCCAGTACTTC. Supplemented by reference TRBV5-5 and TRBJ2-5, the full variable domain reads DAGVTQSPTHLIKTRGQQVTLRCSPISGHKSVSWYQQVLGQGPQFIFQYYEKEERGRGNFPDRFSARQFPNYSSELNVNALLLGDSALYLCASSRSTGGQETQYFGPGTRLLVL.

The DNA of the CDR3 is TGTGCCAGCAGTTGGACTAGCGCGTACAATGAGCAGTTCTTC. This gives the protein CASSWTSAYNEQFF. The chain links TRBV27 to TRBJ2-1, with 9 nucleotides matching TRBD2. Germline V gene data show CDR1 as MNHEY and CDR2 as SMNVEV (reference sequence). The CDR3 spans 14 residues. J gave up 4 bases and V 4 bases, and 2 bases lay outside the gene matches.

This rearrangement joins TRBV9 to TRBJ2-1; 8 positions agree with TRBD2. V lost 7 bases and J lost 3; bases outside the gene matches: 6. The germline V gene has CDR1 SGDLS and CDR2 YYNGEE. This CDR3 comprises 14 residues. The CDR3 here is CASAEREFYNEQFF. For the CDR3, the DNA is TGTGCCAGCGCCGAGCGGGAGTTCTACAATGAGCAGTTCTTC.

The genes are TRBV6-6 and TRBJ2-7; 8 bases align to TRBD1. Per the germline V gene, CDR1 is MNHNY and CDR2 is SVGAGI (reference sequence). The CDR3 length is 14 residues. V lost 6 bases, J lost 6 bases, and 10 bases stayed unmatched. The CDR3 nucleotides read TGTGCCAGCAGCTACCAGGGGGCGTTCGTCGAGCAGTACTTC. Its translation: CASSYQGAFVEQYF.

V gene TRBV27 combines with J gene TRBJ2-5; 12 positions agree with TRBD2. V shed 5 bases and J 5 bases; nucleotides not matched to a gene: 9. Germline assignment: CDR1 MNHEY and CDR2 SMNVEV (reference sequence). CDR3 size: 16 residues. The chain's CDR3 is CASSPTTSGGQETQYF. In DNA, the CDR3 is TGTGCCAGCAGTCCGACGACTAGCGGGGGCCAGGAGACCCAGTACTTC.

The chain employs TRBV29-1 and TRBJ2-1; 7 bases agree with TRBD1. CDR1 SQVTM and CDR2 ANQGSEA come from the germline V gene. The CDR3 runs to 13 residues. The trim removed 5 bases at V and 6 bases at J, leaving 7 bases unmatched. For the CDR3, the DNA is TGCAGCGTTCTCTACAGGGGTCCCAATGAGCAGTTCTTC. Protein product: CSVLYRGPNEQFF.

V gene TRBV11-2 combines with J gene TRBJ2-1; possibly TRBD2 for D (6 bases). V was trimmed by 4 bases and J by 9 bases, leaving 13 bases between them. This CDR3 spans 13 amino acids. Germline lookup yields CDR1 SGHAT and CDR2 FQNNGV. The CDR3 coding sequence is TGTGCCAGCAGCTCCCTAACTAGCAGTGAGCAGTTCTTC. The encoded protein is CASSSLTSSEQFF.

V gene TRBV2 combines with J gene TRBJ1-5, with D perhaps TRBD1 (5 bases). Germline V gene lookup returns CDR1 SNHLY and CDR2 FYNNEI. V was cut by 8 bases and J by 2 bases, with 10 bases left in between. The CDR3 runs 13 residues. As DNA, the CDR3 is TGTGCCAGCGGTGGACATGGCAATCAGCCCCAGCATTTT. Its protein is CASGGHGNQPQHF.

This chain links TRBV29-1 with TRBJ1-4, with no clear D. The CDR3 runs 13 residues. V lost 8 bases and J 4 bases, leaving 14 bases between the germline ends. Germline V gives CDR1 SQVTM, CDR2 ANQGSEA. CDR3 DNA: TGCAGCACTCAGGACGGATTTAATGAAAAACTGTTTTTT. Residues: CSTQDGFNEKLFF.

In the case of this clone: Within the sample, other DNA sequences also encode this same CDR3. This chain uses TRBV7-9 with TRBJ2-5; no definite D call. The CDR3 spans 12 residues. CDR1 and CDR2 (germline): SEHNR, FQNEAQ (reference sequence). The V and J ends lost 4 bases and 2 bases respectively, with 5 bases between them. CDR3 sequence (DNA): TGTGCCAGCAGCTCGGGTCAAGAGACCCAGTACTTC. It encodes CASSSGQETQYF.